Listed here are 21 T cell receptor beta chains from one sample, sequenced in a study of neurological immune-mediated disorders. Each CDR3 protein gets one entry after TCRdb re-called the 5' RACE reads with MiXCR. The sample lists roughly 52,000 distinct CDR3 sequences, 4% occurring once. Sequenced material: CD4+ T cells from blood. These TCRs come from a woman aged 40 to 50 with multiple sclerosis.

This clonotype came up many times. The chain couples TRBV3-1 to TRBJ1-2; no firm D call. Per the germline V gene, CDR1 is LGHDT and CDR2 is YNNKEL (reference sequence). V was cut by 1 base and J by 7 bases, with 10 bases left in between. This CDR3 has 13 residues. CDR3 nucleotide sequence: TGTGCCAGCAGCCAAGTTGGGAGGATTGGCTACACCTTC. Encoded protein: CASSQVGRIGYTF.

This clonotype has a handful of counts. The J gene is TRBJ1-2, the V gene TRBV5-1; 7 positions agree with TRBD1. This CDR3 region has 17 residues. The junction had 17 bases not matched to a gene; V was cut back by 4 bases and J by 5 bases. Per the germline V gene, CDR1 is SGHRS and CDR2 is YFSETQ. The CDR3 is CASSRSRDRSLGYGYTF. The CDR3 DNA sequence: TGCGCCAGCAGCCGGTCCCGGGACAGATCCCTAGGGTATGGCTACACCTTC.

The table lists this clonotype with many counts. The CDR3 DNA reads TGCGCCAGCAGCCCAGGGGGCGCAGGTTCTCGAGAGACCCAGTACTTC. It specifies CASSPGGAGSRETQYF. This chain connects TRBV5-1 to TRBJ2-5, with 8 bases matching TRBD1. From germline, CDR1 is SGHRS and CDR2 YFSETQ. This CDR3 is 16 amino acids long. Trimming cost V 4 bases and J 4 bases; bases outside gene matches: 12.

This clonotype occurred many times. The gene calls are TRBV20-1 and TRBJ2-3; the D gene is possibly TRBD1 (6 bases). Trimming pared 2 bases from V and 5 bases from J, leaving 11 bases between. CDR1 and CDR2 (germline): DFQATT, SNEGSKA (reference sequence). The CDR3 runs 13 residues. CDR3 loop: CSARRPGQDTQYF. For the CDR3, the DNA is TGCAGTGCTAGACGTCCGGGACAAGATACGCAGTATTTT.

In its sample, this clonotype was seen many times. This chain uses TRBV5-1 with TRBJ2-1; TRBD2 aligns across 8 bases. CDR3 length: 14 residues. CDR1 is SGHRS and CDR2 is YFSETQ in the germline V gene. V shed 1 base, J shed 7 bases, and the junction held 4 bases outside the gene matches. The CDR3 DNA reads TGCGCCAGCAGCTTGAGCGGGGGTAGGAATGAGCAGTTCTTC. It is translated as CASSLSGGRNEQFF.

This clonotype was seen at least ten times. The chain carries TRBV7-2 and TRBJ1-1; D possibly corresponds to TRBD1 (5 bases). Between the trimmed V and J ends, which lost 3 bases and 2 bases, there was a span of 10 bases. The CDR3 contains 14 residues. Germline CDR1 SGHTA, CDR2 FQGNSA. CDR3: CASSFTGANTEAFF. The CDR3 DNA reads as TGTGCCAGCAGCTTTACAGGAGCTAACACTGAAGCTTTCTTT.

There are many counts of this clonotype. V and J are TRBV10-2 and TRBJ2-3, with D hard to call. V lost 0 bases to trimming and J lost 3 bases, with 7 bases between them. CDR3 length: 14 residues. Per germline, CDR1 WSHSY and CDR2 SAAADI. CDR3 sequence (DNA): TGCGCCAGCAGTGAGTCGGCAGTTACAGATACGCAGTATTTT. It is translated as CASSESAVTDTQYF.

This clonotype was recorded many times. This sequence joins TRBV6-1 and TRBJ1-6; perhaps TRBD1 as D (5 bases). The CDR3 is 14 residues long. Germline values: CDR1 MNHNS, CDR2 SASEGT. The V and J ends lost 8 bases and 6 bases respectively, with 14 bases between them. As DNA, the CDR3 is TGTGCCAGCCAGCCGGGGGGTACTAATTCACCCCTCCACTTT. Translating it yields CASQPGGTNSPLHF.

This clonotype was counted ten times or more. The gene calls are TRBV5-1 and TRBJ2-3, with D possibly matching TRBD1 (6 bases). Germline V gene data show CDR1 as SGHRS and CDR2 as YFSETQ. The CDR3 contains 17 residues. V lost 0 bases and J 6 bases, leaving 20 bases between the germline ends. The CDR3 DNA is TGCGCCAGCAGCTTGGGAATGGGGGCGGCAATAGTGGATACGCAGTATTTT. Translated: CASSLGMGAAIVDTQYF.

This chain uses TRBV12-3 or TRBV12-4 with TRBJ2-1; TRBD2 matches at 13 bases. CDR3 length: 15 amino acids. The ends lost 4 bases at V and 8 bases at J; junction bases unmatched: 5. The CDR3 sequence: CASSSTSGGAYEQFF. The CDR3 nucleotides read TGTGCCAGCAGTTCCACTAGCGGGGGGGCCTATGAGCAGTTCTTC.

The table lists this clonotype with many counts. The chain is built from TRBV6-6 and TRBJ2-7; 8 positions match TRBD2. This CDR3 comprises 14 residues. V shed 6 bases and J 2 bases; nucleotides not matched to a gene: 6. CDR1 is MNHNY, CDR2 SVGAGI, per germline (reference sequence). CDR3 coding DNA: TGTGCCAGCAGGCCGGGACTAGTCCCCTACGAGCAGTACTTC. It codes for CASRPGLVPYEQYF.

This clonotype occurred many times. The chain employs TRBV3-1 and TRBJ1-1, with D hard to call. With 1 base removed from V and 0 bases from J, the gap between germline ends came to 9 bases. Germline V gene data show CDR1 as LGHDT and CDR2 as YNNKEL (reference sequence). This CDR3 comprises 15 residues. Here the CDR3 reads CASSQVGLLNTEAFF. DNA for the CDR3: TGTGCCAGCAGCCAAGTCGGATTGTTGAACACTGAAGCTTTCTTT.

This clonotype was found many times. The CDR3 here is CASSQGWGDEQFF. CDR3 nucleotide sequence: TGTGCCAGCAGCCAAGGATGGGGGGATGAGCAGTTCTTC. The rearrangement joins TRBV4-2 to TRBJ2-1; the D gene is possibly TRBD2 (6 bases). CDR1 is LGHNA and CDR2 is YNFKEQ in the germline V gene. V shed 1 base and J shed 8 bases, with 9 bases lying between them. This CDR3 contains 13 residues.

The sample holds many counts of this clonotype. This chain joins TRBV14 and TRBJ2-3; D is undetermined. The CDR3 totals 17 residues. V lost 0 bases and J lost 0, with 13 bases in between. CDR1 is SGHDN and CDR2 is FVKESK in the germline V gene. CDR3 sequence: CASSQDSARSSTDTQYF. DNA for the CDR3: TGTGCCAGCAGCCAAGATTCTGCCCGTTCTAGCACAGATACGCAGTATTTT.

This clonotype was detected ten times or more. The J gene is TRBJ2-4, the V gene TRBV20-1, with D hard to call. The V end lost 4 bases, the J end lost 0 bases, and 7 bases lay between the germline ends. This CDR3 has 13 residues. Per germline, CDR1 DFQATT and CDR2 SNEGSKA (reference sequence). The CDR3 is CSANSVAKNIQYF. CDR3 DNA: TGCAGTGCTAACAGCGTAGCCAAAAACATTCAGTACTTC.

This clonotype was found many times. J is TRBJ1-1 and V is TRBV7-6; 9 nucleotides line up with TRBD1. CDR1 is SGHVS, CDR2 FNYEAQ, per germline. Trimming took 5 bases from V and 1 from J; bases not matched to a gene: 8. The CDR3 runs 16 residues. CDR3 protein: CASSPRQGVTNTEAFF. The CDR3 region has the DNA TGTGCCAGCAGCCCAAGACAGGGGGTGACGAACACTGAAGCTTTCTTT.

This clonotype was counted at least ten times. The chain employs TRBV5-5 and TRBJ1-1; D unresolved. V dropped 1 base and J dropped 2 bases, with 3 bases sitting between them. CDR3 length equals 12 residues. CDR1 and CDR2 from the germline V gene are SGHKS and YYEKEE (reference sequence). The DNA for the CDR3 is TGTGCCAGCAGCTTGTACAACACTGAAGCTTTCTTT. Residues: CASSLYNTEAFF.

This clonotype has at least ten counts. The chain carries TRBV5-1 and TRBJ2-7; the match to TRBD2 covers 8 bases. Germline assignment: CDR1 SGHRS and CDR2 YFSETQ. The CDR3 runs to 15 residues. Trimming removed 5 bases from V and 1 base from J; junction bases left unmatched: 8. CDR3 sequence: CASSKGLAPSYEQYF. CDR3 sequence (DNA): TGCGCCAGCAGTAAAGGACTAGCCCCATCCTACGAGCAGTACTTC.

This clonotype showed up many times. This chain joins TRBV20-1 and TRBJ1-1; D remains ambiguous. With 5 bases removed from V and 0 bases from J, the gap between germline ends came to 10 bases. CDR3 length: 13 residues. Germline CDR1 DFQATT, CDR2 SNEGSKA (reference sequence). The CDR3 DNA reads as TGCAGTGCTGTTCCTTTCATGAACACTGAAGCTTTCTTT. It yields the protein CSAVPFMNTEAFF.

This clonotype was detected many times. The V gene is TRBV6-2 or TRBV6-3, the J gene TRBJ2-4, with D possibly matching TRBD1 (6 bases). Between the trimmed V and J ends, which lost 0 bases and 6 bases, there was a span of 9 bases. Germline CDR1 MNHEY, CDR2 SVGEGT. This CDR3 has 14 residues. The CDR3 loop is CASSYSWGLNIQYF. In DNA, the CDR3 is TGTGCCAGCAGTTACTCGTGGGGGCTAAACATTCAGTACTTC.

The chain combines TRBV20-1 with TRBJ2-5; 8 nucleotides match TRBD2. The CDR3 covers 14 residues. With 1 base clipped from V and 5 bases from J, the junction kept 6 bases outside the gene matches. Germline V gives CDR1 DFQATT, CDR2 SNEGSKA (reference sequence). The CDR3 nucleotides read TGCAGTGCTAGAGTCTCGGGGGGGCGGGAGACCCAGTACTTC. Translated: CSARVSGGRETQYF.